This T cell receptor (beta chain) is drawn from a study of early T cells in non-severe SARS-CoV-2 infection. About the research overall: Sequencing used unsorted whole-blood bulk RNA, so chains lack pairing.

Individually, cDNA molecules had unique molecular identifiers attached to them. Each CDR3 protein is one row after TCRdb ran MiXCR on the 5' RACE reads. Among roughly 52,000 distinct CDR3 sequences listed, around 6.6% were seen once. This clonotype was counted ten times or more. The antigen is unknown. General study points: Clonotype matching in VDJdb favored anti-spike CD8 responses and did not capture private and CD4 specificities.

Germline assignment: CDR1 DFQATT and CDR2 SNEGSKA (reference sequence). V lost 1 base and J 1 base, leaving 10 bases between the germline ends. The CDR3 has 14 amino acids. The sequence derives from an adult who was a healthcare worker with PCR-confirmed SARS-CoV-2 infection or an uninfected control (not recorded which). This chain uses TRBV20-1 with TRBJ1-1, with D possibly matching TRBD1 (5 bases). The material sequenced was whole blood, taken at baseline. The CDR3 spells CSARAGHWNTEAFF. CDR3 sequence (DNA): TGCAGTGCTAGAGCAGGACACTGGAACACTGAAGCTTTCTTT.